This T cell receptor (beta chain) was identified during a study of T cell responses to AZD1222 COVID-19 vaccine. Libraries were prepared by immunoSEQ multiplex PCR; TCRdb keeps only in-frame clonotypes and omits some of them. The sample holds about 69,000 clones, around four fifths seen once. Germline assignment: CDR1 SQVTM and CDR2 ANQGSEA. The CDR3 consists of 14 residues. V was shortened by 2 bases and J by 1 base, with 11 bases between the two germline ends. Sample: peripheral blood, taken 28 days after the second AZD1222 dose. The chain joins TRBV29-1 to TRBJ1-1; unclear D gene. The receptor was derived from an adult who received the AZD1222 COVID-19 vaccine. CDR3 region: CSVELPVGNTEAFF. The CDR3 DNA is TGCAGCGTTGAATTACCAGTCGGGAACACTGAAGCTTTCTTT.